This is a list of T cell receptor beta chains from one sample in a study of T cell clones after liver transplantation. This table comes from immunoSEQ multiplex PCR, and its TCRdb copy is limited to in-frame clones, with some not included. The data show approximately 71,000 clones, almost 95% seen once. Here the sequenced sample was CD4+ T cells from blood, taken approximately 27 months after liver transplant. The receptors were gathered from a human patient who received a liver transplant. Some T cells may arise from the graft donor. Each CDR3 is given with its conserved first and last residue. Each record gives: J gene, V gene, D gene, CDR3 protein. The D gene is left open where the match is weak.

J gene: TRBJ1-5; V gene: TRBV19; D gene: .; CDR3 protein: CASSMGGVDQPQHF
J gene: TRBJ1-5; V gene: TRBV16; D gene: .; CDR3 protein: CASSQMQGNQPQHF
J gene: TRBJ2-1; V gene: TRBV25-1; D gene: .; CDR3 protein: CASKGELGNEQFF
J gene: TRBJ2-3; V gene: TRBV19; D gene: TRBD2; CDR3 protein: CASHASGGGDTQYF
J gene: TRBJ1-1; V gene: TRBV6-6; D gene: .; CDR3 protein: CASTFDRRHTEAFF
J gene: TRBJ2-7; V gene: TRBV7-2; D gene: .; CDR3 protein: CASSSTSYEQYF
J gene: TRBJ2-7; V gene: TRBV18; D gene: .; CDR3 protein: CASSPRLDYEQYF
J gene: TRBJ2-3; V gene: TRBV29-1; D gene: .; CDR3 protein: CSVVESSTDTQYF
J gene: TRBJ1-4; V gene: TRBV28; D gene: .; CDR3 protein: CASSFGPTNEKLFF
J gene: TRBJ2-5; V gene: TRBV7-8; D gene: TRBD1; CDR3 protein: CASSTRTGAWETQYF
J gene: TRBJ1-2; V gene: TRBV27; D gene: TRBD1; CDR3 protein: CASSLSGTENYGYTF
J gene: TRBJ1-1; V gene: TRBV2; D gene: .; CDR3 protein: CANPSSQGANTEAFF
J gene: TRBJ2-7; V gene: TRBV6-1; D gene: .; CDR3 protein: CASRRAGITGEQYF
J gene: TRBJ1-1; V gene: TRBV18; D gene: .; CDR3 protein: CASSPQGGTEAFF
J gene: TRBJ1-1; V gene: TRBV29-1; D gene: .; CDR3 protein: CSVEEAGGGTEAFF
J gene: TRBJ1-2; V gene: TRBV27; D gene: TRBD1; CDR3 protein: CASSLLTGGAYGYTF
J gene: TRBJ1-1; V gene: TRBV30; D gene: .; CDR3 protein: CAWTHQTLAFF
J gene: TRBJ2-5; V gene: TRBV7-8; D gene: .; CDR3 protein: CASSPTDLQETQYF
J gene: TRBJ2-3; V gene: TRBV18; D gene: TRBD1; CDR3 protein: CASSPLRDRADTQYF
J gene: TRBJ1-1; V gene: TRBV28; D gene: .; CDR3 protein: CASSSDGLNTEAFF
J gene: TRBJ2-7; V gene: TRBV6-1; D gene: .; CDR3 protein: CASSEGSRYSYEQYF
J gene: TRBJ2-1; V gene: TRBV18; D gene: .; CDR3 protein: CASSPSTGRENEQFF
J gene: TRBJ2-5; V gene: TRBV11-3; D gene: TRBD1; CDR3 protein: CASSSGTGGNQETQYF
J gene: TRBJ2-1; V gene: TRBV7-2; D gene: .; CDR3 protein: CASSLEISAEQFF
J gene: TRBJ2-2; V gene: TRBV7-2; D gene: TRBD2; CDR3 protein: CASSLGASGRAVGTGELFF
J gene: TRBJ2-5; V gene: TRBV6-1; D gene: .; CDR3 protein: CASSGDNRETQYF
J gene: TRBJ2-1; V gene: TRBV29-1; D gene: .; CDR3 protein: CSVEKYRGNEQFF
J gene: TRBJ2-1; V gene: TRBV7-9; D gene: TRBD2; CDR3 protein: CASSWGGLAANNEQFF
J gene: TRBJ1-5; V gene: TRBV2; D gene: .; CDR3 protein: CASSGGAVGPQHF
J gene: TRBJ2-7; V gene: TRBV6-1; D gene: .; CDR3 protein: CASSPSPGGEYEQYF
J gene: TRBJ1-5; V gene: TRBV6-1; D gene: .; CDR3 protein: CASRTGGYSQPQHF
J gene: TRBJ2-5; V gene: TRBV7-2; D gene: TRBD2; CDR3 protein: CASSGPGLANQETQYF
J gene: TRBJ1-1; V gene: TRBV6-5; D gene: .; CDR3 protein: CASSYLIVNGNTEAFF
J gene: TRBJ2-7; V gene: TRBV7-3; D gene: .; CDR3 protein: CASSSLKRVGSYEQYF
J gene: TRBJ1-3; V gene: TRBV6-1; D gene: .; CDR3 protein: CASRGAGNSGNTIYF
J gene: TRBJ2-3; V gene: TRBV6-1; D gene: .; CDR3 protein: CASTQGGSTDTQYF
J gene: TRBJ2-7; V gene: TRBV19; D gene: TRBD2; CDR3 protein: CASSTLSSGGMDEQYF
J gene: TRBJ1-1; V gene: TRBV28; D gene: .; CDR3 protein: CASSLAGTEAFF
J gene: TRBJ1-2; V gene: TRBV25-1; D gene: .; CDR3 protein: CASSVRTVCNYGYTF
J gene: TRBJ2-2; V gene: TRBV11-2; D gene: .; CDR3 protein: CASSLQAATGELFF